This T cell receptor beta chain appears in the sequencing data of a study of blood T cells in healthy people across ages. For the second PCR, which ran for about 6 to 11 cycles, a sample-barcoded 5' primer and a J-beta primer mix were used. Each cDNA molecule received a tag from a template-switch adaptor that had 12 random nucleotides. TCRdb reprocessed the 5' RACE reads with MiXCR, giving one entry per CDR3 protein. Among about 1.7 million distinct CDR3 sequences listed, under 30% were seen once. Note on this clonotype: Its antigen is as yet unknown.

In germline, CDR1 is WSHSY, CDR2 SAAADI. This CDR3 has 11 residues. Trimming removed 4 bases from V and 10 bases from J, with 8 bases in between. General study points: Relative to aged donors, long-lived donors carried more naive CD4+ cells and displayed higher diversity.

Each donor gave 9 to 10 milliliters of peripheral blood. The receptor comes from a young woman in good health. The sequenced material came from blood. The chain carries TRBV10-2 and TRBJ2-1; D ambiguous. This chain's CDR3 is CASSALEEQFF. CDR3 nucleotides: TGCGCCAGCAGTGCCCTGGAGGAGCAGTTCTTC.